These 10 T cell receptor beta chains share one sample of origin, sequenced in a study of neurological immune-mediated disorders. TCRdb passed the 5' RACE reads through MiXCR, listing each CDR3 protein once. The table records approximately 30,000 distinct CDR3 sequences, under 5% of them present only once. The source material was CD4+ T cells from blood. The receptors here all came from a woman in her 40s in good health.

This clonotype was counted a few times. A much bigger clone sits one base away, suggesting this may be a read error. Written as DNA, the CDR3 is TGTGCCACCAGCAGAGTCAGGGGGGGGCAAGAGACCCAGTACTTC. Its translation: CATSRVRGGQETQYF. J is TRBJ2-5 and V is TRBV15, with D perhaps being TRBD1 or TRBD2 (7 bases each). Deletions cut 1 base from V and 2 bases from J, with 11 bases between. CDR1 LNHNV and CDR2 YYDKDF come from the germline V gene (reference sequence). The CDR3 is 15 amino acids.

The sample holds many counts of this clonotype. The CDR3 region is CATSRGLQGARETQYF. The CDR3 region has the DNA TGTGCCACCAGCAGAGGACTACAGGGGGCGAGAGAGACCCAGTACTTC. The chain has TRBV15 and TRBJ2-5, with TRBD1 identical over 9 bases. This CDR3 has 16 residues. Germline trimming cut 1 base from V and 4 bases from J; bases unmatched to any gene: 7. The germline CDR1 and CDR2 sequences are LNHNV and YYDKDF (reference sequence).

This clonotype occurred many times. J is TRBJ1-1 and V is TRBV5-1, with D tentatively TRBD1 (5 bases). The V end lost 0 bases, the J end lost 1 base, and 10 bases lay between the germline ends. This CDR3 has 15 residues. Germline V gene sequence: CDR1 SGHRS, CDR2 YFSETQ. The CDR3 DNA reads TGCGCCAGCAGCTTGGGGGACGGGAGGAACACTGAAGCTTTCTTT. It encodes CASSLGDGRNTEAFF.

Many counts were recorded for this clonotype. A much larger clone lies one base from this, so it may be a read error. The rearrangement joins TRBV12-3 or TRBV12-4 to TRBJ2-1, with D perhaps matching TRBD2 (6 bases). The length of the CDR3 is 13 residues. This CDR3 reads CANSLLGSNEQFF. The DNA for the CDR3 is TGTGCCAACAGTTTACTCGGGAGCAATGAGCAGTTCTTC.

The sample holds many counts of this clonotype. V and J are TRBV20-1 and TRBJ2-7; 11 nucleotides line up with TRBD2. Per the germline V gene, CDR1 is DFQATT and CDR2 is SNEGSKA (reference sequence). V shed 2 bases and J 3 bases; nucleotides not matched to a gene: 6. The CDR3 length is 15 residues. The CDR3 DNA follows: TGCAGTGCTAGACCCCTAGCGGGGGGTTTCTACGAGCAGTACTTC. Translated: CSARPLAGGFYEQYF.

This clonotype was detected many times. This chain's CDR3 is CASSFVPTDSPLHF. The CDR3 DNA is TGTGCCAGCAGCTTTGTCCCCACGGATTCACCCCTCCACTTT. This chain links TRBV11-2 with TRBJ1-6; no firm D call. CDR1 and CDR2 from the germline V gene are SGHAT and FQNNGV. V dropped 3 bases and J dropped 8 bases, with 11 bases sitting between them. The CDR3 is made up of 14 amino acids.

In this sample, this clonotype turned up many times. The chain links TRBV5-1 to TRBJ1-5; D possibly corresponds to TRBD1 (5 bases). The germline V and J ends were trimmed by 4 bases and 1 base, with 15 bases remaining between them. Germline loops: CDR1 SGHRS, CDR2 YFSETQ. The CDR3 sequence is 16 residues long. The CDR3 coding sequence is TGCGCCAGCAGCCCCCGGGCAGGGCCCAGCAATCAGCCCCAGCATTTT. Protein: CASSPRAGPSNQPQHF.

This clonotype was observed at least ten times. The CDR3 spells CASSLAPPGSGEKLFF. The CDR3 bases are TGCGCCAGCAGCTTGGCCCCTCCAGGGAGCGGTGAAAAACTGTTTTTT. V usage is TRBV5-1 and J usage is TRBJ1-4; a weak D match, TRBD1 (5 bases). The CDR3 runs to 16 residues. Trimming took 0 bases from V and 7 from J, leaving 16 bases between them. Germline values: CDR1 SGHRS, CDR2 YFSETQ.

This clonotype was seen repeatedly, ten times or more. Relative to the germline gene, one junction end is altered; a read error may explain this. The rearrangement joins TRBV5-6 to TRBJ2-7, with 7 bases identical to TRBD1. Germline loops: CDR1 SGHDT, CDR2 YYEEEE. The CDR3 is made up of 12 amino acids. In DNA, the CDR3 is TGTGCCAGCAGTTTGGGACAGCCCGAGCAGTACTTC. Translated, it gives CASSLGQPEQYF.

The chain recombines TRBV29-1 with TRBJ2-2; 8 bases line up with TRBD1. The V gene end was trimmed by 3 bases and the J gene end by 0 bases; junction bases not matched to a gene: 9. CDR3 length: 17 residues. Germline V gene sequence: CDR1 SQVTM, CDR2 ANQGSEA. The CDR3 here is CSVDTGGGSANTGELFF. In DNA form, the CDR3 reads TGCAGCGTTGATACAGGGGGTGGGAGCGCGAACACCGGGGAGCTGTTTTTT.